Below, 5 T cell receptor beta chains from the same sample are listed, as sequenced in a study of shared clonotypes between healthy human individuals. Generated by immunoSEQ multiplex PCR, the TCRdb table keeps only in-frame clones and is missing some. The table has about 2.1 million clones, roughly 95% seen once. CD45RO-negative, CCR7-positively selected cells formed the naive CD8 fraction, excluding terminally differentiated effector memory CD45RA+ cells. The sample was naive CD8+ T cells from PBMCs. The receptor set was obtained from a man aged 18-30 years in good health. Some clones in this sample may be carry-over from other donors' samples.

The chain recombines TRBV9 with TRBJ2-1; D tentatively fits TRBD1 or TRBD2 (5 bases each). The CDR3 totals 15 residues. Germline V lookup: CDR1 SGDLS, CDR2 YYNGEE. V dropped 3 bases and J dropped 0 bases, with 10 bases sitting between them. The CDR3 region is CASSAGALSYNEQFF. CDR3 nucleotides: TGTGCCAGCAGCGCCGGGGCGCTCTCCTACAATGAGCAGTTCTTC.

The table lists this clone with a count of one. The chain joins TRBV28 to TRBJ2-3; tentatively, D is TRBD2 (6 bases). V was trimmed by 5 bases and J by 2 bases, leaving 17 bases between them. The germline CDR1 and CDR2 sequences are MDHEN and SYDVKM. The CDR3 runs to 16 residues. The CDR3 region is CASSNPSGEFTDTQYF. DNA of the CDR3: TGTGCCAGCAGTAACCCGTCGGGGGAATTCACAGATACGCAGTATTTT.

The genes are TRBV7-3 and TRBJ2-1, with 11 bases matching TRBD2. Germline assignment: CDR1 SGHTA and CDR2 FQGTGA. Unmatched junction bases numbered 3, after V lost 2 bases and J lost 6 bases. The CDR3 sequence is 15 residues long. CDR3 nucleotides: TGTGCCAGCAGCTTAGCTAGCGGGAGGAGCAATGAGCAGTTCTTC. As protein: CASSLASGRSNEQFF.

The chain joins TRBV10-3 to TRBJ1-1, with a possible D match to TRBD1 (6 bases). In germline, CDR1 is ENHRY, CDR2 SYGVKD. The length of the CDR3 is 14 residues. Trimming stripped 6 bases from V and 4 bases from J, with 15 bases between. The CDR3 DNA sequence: TGTGCCATCAGGGGGGGCCTCCGGGGCACTGAAGCTTTCTTT. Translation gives CAIRGGLRGTEAFF.

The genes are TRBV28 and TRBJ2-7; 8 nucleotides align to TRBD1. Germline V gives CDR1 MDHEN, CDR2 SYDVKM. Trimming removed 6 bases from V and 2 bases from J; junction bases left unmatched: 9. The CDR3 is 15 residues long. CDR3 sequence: CASRSQTGATYEQYF. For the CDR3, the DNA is TGTGCCAGCAGAAGCCAGACAGGGGCTACCTACGAGCAGTACTTC.